These 29 T cell receptor beta chains came from one sample sequenced in a study of T cell changes during pregnancy in multiple sclerosis. The repertoire was sequenced with immunoSEQ multiplex PCR; TCRdb's copy has only in-frame clones and lacks some. The table has roughly 80,000 clones, about 90% seen once. The sample here was peripheral blood, taken before pregnancy. The origin of the receptors is a female donor with multiple sclerosis, enrolled in a pregnancy study.

The J gene is TRBJ2-3, the V gene TRBV9; no reliable D call. Germline CDR1 reads SGDLS; CDR2 reads YYNGEE. V lost 0 bases and J 5 bases, leaving 13 bases between the germline ends. There are 15 residues in the CDR3. For the CDR3, the DNA is TGTGCCAGCAGCGTAGCAGGCACCGGCCTAGATACGCAGTATTTT. Amino acids: CASSVAGTGLDTQYF.

V gene TRBV29-1 combines with J gene TRBJ1-1, with a tentative D call TRBD1 (5 bases). The CDR3 has 13 residues. V gave up 3 bases and J gave up 2 bases, with 10 bases separating them. Per germline, CDR1 SQVTM and CDR2 ANQGSEA. The CDR3 DNA follows: TGCAGCGTTGAGGGGGGGGTAAACACTGAAGCTTTCTTT. Translating gives CSVEGGVNTEAFF.

This clone has only one observation. The rearrangement links TRBV2 to TRBJ2-7; D is possibly TRBD1 (6 bases). CDR3 length equals 16 residues. Trimming took 11 bases from V and 2 from J, leaving 25 bases between them. From germline, CDR1 is SNHLY and CDR2 FYNNEI. In DNA form, the CDR3 reads TGTGCCTATACACAGGGTTTCGCTAGGGGCACCTACGAGCAGTACTTC. Translated, it gives CAYTQGFARGTYEQYF.

This sequence joins TRBV9 and TRBJ1-3; D unclear. V lost 0 bases and J lost 4, with 14 bases in between. Germline V gene sequence: CDR1 SGDLS, CDR2 YYNGEE. The length of the CDR3 is 16 residues. The CDR3 nucleotides read TGTGCCAGCAGCGTAGAGGTGGGAGCCATAGGAAACACCATATATTTT. Its protein product is CASSVEVGAIGNTIYF.

The gene calls are TRBV6-1 and TRBJ1-5; D remains unclear. Germline V gene sequence: CDR1 MNHNS, CDR2 SASEGT. Trimming removed 9 bases at V and 3 bases at J, with 12 bases between. The CDR3 is 13 residues long. CDR3 region: CASRGVANQPQHF. For the CDR3, the DNA is TGTGCCAGTCGCGGGGTCGCCAATCAGCCCCAGCATTTT.

The chain recombines TRBV5-4 with TRBJ1-2; D is perhaps TRBD1 (6 bases). The CDR3 length is 14 residues. Looked up from germline, CDR1 is SGHNT and CDR2 is YYREEE (reference sequence). V was pared by 4 bases and J by 8 bases, with 18 bases between. The CDR3 reads CASSTAAWTVGYTF. DNA of the CDR3: TGTGCCAGCAGCACGGCGGCCTGGACAGTCGGCTACACCTTC.

This clone appeared once. The CDR3 is CASSTTGKNTGELFF. CDR3 coding DNA: TGTGCCAGCAGTACGACAGGGAAAAACACCGGGGAGCTGTTTTTT. The V call is TRBV27, the J call TRBJ2-2; 7 nucleotides agree with TRBD1. Unmatched junction bases numbered 5, after V lost 5 bases and J lost 2 bases. CDR3 length: 15 amino acids. From germline, CDR1 is MNHEY and CDR2 SMNVEV (reference sequence).

This clone was seen a handful of times. The CDR3 is CASSSGGNEQFF. The CDR3 DNA follows: TGTGCCAGCAGTTCGGGGGGCAATGAGCAGTTCTTC. The genes are TRBV6-5 and TRBJ2-1, with 7 bases that match TRBD2. CDR1 and CDR2 (germline): MNHEY, SVGAGI. This CDR3 has 12 amino acids. Losses at the gene ends were 4 bases for V and 6 bases for J; bases not matched to a gene: 0.

The CDR3 region has the DNA TGTGCCAGCTCACCAGATTTGCAGTCCACAGATACGCAGTATTTT. Translated: CASSPDLQSTDTQYF. The chain has TRBV18 and TRBJ2-3; D remains ambiguous. The CDR3 sequence is 15 residues long. The germline V and J ends were trimmed by 2 bases and 2 bases, with 11 bases remaining between them. The V gene's germline CDR1 is KGHSH and CDR2 LQKENI.

The chain has TRBV27 and TRBJ1-5; TRBD1 might be the D (6 bases). The V gene lost 5 bases and the J gene lost 6 bases, with 14 bases spanning the gap. CDR1 MNHEY and CDR2 SMNVEV come from the germline V gene (reference sequence). The length of the CDR3 is 14 residues. The DNA for the CDR3 is TGTGCCAGCAGTCTGACAGGAAGGGGTCAGCCCCAGCATTTT. It yields the protein CASSLTGRGQPQHF.

The chain links TRBV7-9 to TRBJ2-2; 7 positions agree with TRBD2. The J segment lost 5 bases and the V segment lost 2 bases, leaving 11 bases of the junction unmatched. The CDR3 loop spans 17 amino acids. Germline CDR1 reads SEHNR; CDR2 reads FQNEAQ (reference sequence). CDR3 loop: CASSLLGGSGGTGELFF. The CDR3 DNA sequence: TGTGCCAGCAGCTTATTAGGCGGGAGTGGAGGAACCGGGGAGCTGTTTTTT.

CDR3 sequence reads: CASSFAGNNGYTF. The CDR3 DNA is TGTGCCAGCAGCTTTGCCGGGAATAACGGCTACACCTTC. The rearrangement links TRBV7-9 to TRBJ1-2, with D uncertain. V lost 3 bases to trimming and J lost 8 bases, with 13 bases between them. This CDR3 is built from 13 residues. Germline CDR1 and CDR2: SEHNR and FQNEAQ (reference sequence).

The V and J genes are TRBV11-3 and TRBJ2-1; TRBD2 matches at 12 bases. The CDR3 has 13 residues. Germline V gene lookup returns CDR1 SGHNT and CDR2 YENEEA. The CDR3 DNA follows: TGTGGGGTAGGGACTAGCGGGCAGAATGAGCAGTTCTTC. Amino acid sequence: CGVGTSGQNEQFF.

The chain has TRBV7-9 and TRBJ1-2, with TRBD1 matching 8 bases. Unmatched junction bases numbered 6, after V lost 2 bases and J lost 10 bases. Per germline, CDR1 SEHNR and CDR2 FQNEAQ (reference sequence). This CDR3 contains 13 residues. The CDR3 DNA reads TGTGCCAGCAGCTTACCGGACAGGGTTGACTACACCTTC. This gives the protein CASSLPDRVDYTF.

V usage is TRBV7-2 and J usage is TRBJ1-2; tentatively, D is TRBD1 (6 bases). The length of the CDR3 is 15 residues. Germline V gene data show CDR1 as SGHTA and CDR2 as FQGNSA. V lost 5 bases, J lost 8 bases, and 21 bases lay in between. The CDR3: CASSASGTQGRGYTF. The CDR3 bases are TGTGCCAGCAGCGCCTCCGGGACACAGGGTCGAGGCTACACCTTC. The variable domain in full, with the rest retrieved from reference TRBV7-2 and TRBJ1-2, is GAGVSQSPSNKVTEKGKDVELRCDPISGHTALYWYRQSLGQGLEFLIYFQGNSAPDKSGLPSDRFSAERTGGSVSTLTIQRTQQEDSAVYLCASSASGTQGRGYTFGSGTRLTVV.

In this sample, this clone turned up once. The rearrangement uses TRBV28 and TRBJ1-5; 7 bases align to TRBD1. Germline CDR1 is MDHEN and CDR2 is SYDVKM. The CDR3 runs to 15 residues. J was trimmed by 4 bases and V by 7 bases; bases with no gene match: 10. The CDR3 DNA sequence: TGTGCCAGCACCTCGGAGGGGGCTGGTAATCAGCCCCAGCATTTT. Amino acids: CASTSEGAGNQPQHF.

V and J are TRBV21-1 and TRBJ2-7; TRBD1 is taken as the D call from the table, unchecked against the DNA. TRBV21-1 is a known pseudogene. The CDR3 runs to 15 residues. CDR3 DNA sequence: TGTGCCAGCAGCAAAGCGGGAGACAGGAACTACGAGCAGTACTTC. It codes for CASSKAGDRNYEQYF.

The V gene is TRBV5-1, the J gene TRBJ1-1; 7 positions match TRBD1. Trimming removed 3 bases from V and 0 bases from J; junction bases left unmatched: 5. CDR3 size: 15 residues. CDR1 and CDR2 from the germline V gene are SGHRS and YFSETQ. For the CDR3, the DNA is TGCGCCAGCAGCTCAGGGACAGCTATGAACACTGAAGCTTTCTTT. This translates into CASSSGTAMNTEAFF.

The chain couples TRBV6-5 to TRBJ2-7; the D gene is possibly TRBD2 (7 bases). The germline V and J ends were trimmed by 6 bases and 3 bases, with 12 bases remaining between them. The CDR3 has 13 amino acids. Germline V gene data show CDR1 as MNHEY and CDR2 as SVGAGI. This CDR3 reads CASRGGGRYEQYF. In DNA form, the CDR3 reads TGTGCCAGCAGAGGGGGGGGGCGCTACGAGCAGTACTTC.

DNA for the CDR3: TGTGCCAGCAGCGGGCAGGGGATGAACACCGGGGAGCTGTTTTTT. Its protein product is CASSGQGMNTGELFF. The rearrangement joins TRBV13 to TRBJ2-2, with D possibly matching TRBD1 (6 bases). V lost 5 bases to trimming and J lost 1 base, with 11 bases between them. CDR1 is PRHDT and CDR2 is FYEKMQ in the germline V gene (reference sequence). There are 15 residues in the CDR3.

This clone was recorded only once. The chain combines TRBV7-9 with TRBJ1-1, with 7 bases aligning to TRBD1. Germline V gives CDR1 SEHNR, CDR2 FQNEAQ (reference sequence). This CDR3 is 15 amino acids long. The V and J ends lost 5 bases and 3 bases, in that order; junction bases with no gene match: 9. Here the CDR3 reads CASSPDRVGYTEAFF. Written as DNA, the CDR3 is TGTGCCAGCAGCCCCGACAGGGTGGGATACACTGAAGCTTTCTTT. Full variable domain (missing parts from reference TRBV7-9 and TRBJ1-1): DTGVSQNPRHKITKRGQNVTFRCDPISEHNRLYWYRQTLGQGPEFLTYFQNEAQLEKSRLLSDRFSAERPKGSFSTLEIQRTEQGDSAMYLCASSPDRVGYTEAFFGQGTRLTVV.

The chain carries TRBV5-1 and TRBJ2-7; D ambiguous. This CDR3 contains 13 residues. Looked up from germline, CDR1 is SGHRS and CDR2 is YFSETQ. Trimming cost V 0 bases and J 4 bases, with 8 bases left between them. CDR3 loop: CASSLGDTYEQYF. Written as DNA, the CDR3 is TGCGCCAGCAGCTTGGGAGACACGTACGAGCAGTACTTC.

The rearrangement joins TRBV7-6 to TRBJ2-1, with D maybe TRBD2 (6 bases). Germline V gene sequence: CDR1 SGHVS, CDR2 FNYEAQ. The CDR3 is 14 residues long. With 0 bases removed from V and 10 bases from J, the gap between germline ends came to 13 bases. CDR3 sequence: CASSLAGGQTEQFF. Written as DNA, the CDR3 is TGTGCCAGCAGCTTAGCGGGAGGCCAAACCGAGCAGTTCTTC.

Points on this clone: The germline gene is not matched at one end of the junction; a read error may be the cause. The chain recombines TRBV28 with TRBJ2-7, with 8 bases that match TRBD2. CDR1 and CDR2 from the germline V gene are MDHEN and SYDVKM. The CDR3 consists of 15 residues. The CDR3 region has the DNA TGTGCCAGCGCTCTTATCCGGGGGGGCTCCCACGAGCAGTACTTC. Protein sequence: CASALIRGGSHEQYF. Full variable domain (rest looked up from reference TRBV28 and TRBJ2-7): DVKVTQSSRYLVKRTGEKVFLECVQDMDHENMFWYRQDPGLGLRLIYFSYDVKMKEKGDIPEGYSVSREKKERFSLILESASTNQTSMYLCASALIRGGSHEQYFGPGTRLTVT.

The chain is built from TRBV25-1 and TRBJ1-1; D possibly corresponds to TRBD1 (5 bases). The germline V gene has CDR1 MGHDK and CDR2 SYGVNS. V dropped 0 bases and J dropped 6 bases, with 8 bases sitting between them. The CDR3 contains 13 residues. The CDR3: CASSEYGRAEAFF. The CDR3 DNA follows: TGTGCCAGCAGTGAATATGGCAGGGCTGAAGCTTTCTTT. Full variable domain (rest looked up from reference TRBV25-1 and TRBJ1-1): EADIYQTPRYLVIGTGKKITLECSQTMGHDKMYWYQQDPGMELHLIHYSYGVNSTEKGDLSSESTVSRIRTEHFPLTLESARPSHTSQYLCASSEYGRAEAFFGQGTRLTVV.

This chain connects TRBV11-2 to TRBJ2-1, with D possibly TRBD2 on 6 matching bases. The germline V and J ends were trimmed by 5 bases and 0 bases, with 14 bases remaining between them. Germline assignment: CDR1 SGHAT and CDR2 FQNNGV. This CDR3 has 16 amino acids. CDR3 in DNA: TGTGCCAGCAGCCCCTGGGACTCTTACTCCTACAATGAGCAGTTCTTC. This translates into CASSPWDSYSYNEQFF. The entire variable domain, with the rest obtained from reference TRBV11-2 and TRBJ2-1, is as follows: EAGVAQSPRYKIIEKRQSVAFWCNPISGHATLYWYQQILGQGPKLLIQFQNNGVVDDSQLPKDRFSAERLKGVDSTLKIQPAKLEDSAVYLCASSPWDSYSYNEQFFGPGTRLTVL.

The chain links TRBV9 to TRBJ1-2, with D tentatively TRBD1 (5 bases). CDR3 length: 15 amino acids. Trimming took 0 bases from V and 6 from J, leaving 15 bases between them. Germline V gene sequence: CDR1 SGDLS, CDR2 YYNGEE. In DNA, the CDR3 is TGTGCCAGCAGCGTAGGGAACAGGAAGGAGAATGGCTACACCTTC. Encoded protein: CASSVGNRKENGYTF.

The CDR3 region is CASITGNTEAFF. The CDR3 nucleotides are TGTGCCAGCATCACAGGGAACACTGAAGCTTTCTTT. V is TRBV28 and J is TRBJ1-1; D possibly corresponds to TRBD1 (5 bases). Germline V gives CDR1 MDHEN, CDR2 SYDVKM. The V end lost 7 bases, the J end lost 1 base, and 7 bases lay between the germline ends. The CDR3 runs 12 residues.

V is TRBV4-2 and J is TRBJ2-1; TRBD2 aligns across 8 bases. After removal of 0 bases from V and 8 bases from J, the junction contained 9 bases not matched to a gene. Germline CDR1 and CDR2: LGHNA and YNFKEQ. The CDR3 covers 16 residues. The CDR3: CASSQDPAGGIHEQFF. CDR3 nucleotide sequence: TGTGCCAGCAGCCAAGATCCCGCGGGAGGAATACATGAGCAGTTCTTC.